The clone carrying this TCR beta chain turned up a few times. Construction of the TCRbeta library involved unique molecular identifiers. TCRdb itself ran the PCR reads through MiXCR, one entry per CDR3 protein. The sample lists 700,000 to 850,000 distinct CDR3 sequences, approximately 15% seen once, with 5% in the top ten. There are 20 residues in the CDR3. Germline values: CDR1 KGHSY, CDR2 FQNENV. V was shortened by 1 base and J by 0 bases, with 25 bases between the two germline ends. This entry belongs to a study of T-cell reconstitution after alpha-beta-depleted transplantation in children. This clonotype was obtained from a male patient younger than 18 who had a stem cell transplant for acute lymphoblastic leukemia, so the T cells may come from the graft donor. The V gene is TRBV16, the J gene TRBJ2-7; D possibly corresponds to TRBD2 (5 bases). Sequencing was performed on PBMCs, mostly from graft donor cells, taken 360 days after TCRalphabeta/CD19-depleted stem cell transplant. This chain's CDR3 is CASSQFQVAGASPVSYEQYF. CDR3 DNA: TGTGCCAGCAGCCAATTCCAGGTCGCGGGCGCTAGCCCCGTCTCCTACGAGCAGTACTTC.